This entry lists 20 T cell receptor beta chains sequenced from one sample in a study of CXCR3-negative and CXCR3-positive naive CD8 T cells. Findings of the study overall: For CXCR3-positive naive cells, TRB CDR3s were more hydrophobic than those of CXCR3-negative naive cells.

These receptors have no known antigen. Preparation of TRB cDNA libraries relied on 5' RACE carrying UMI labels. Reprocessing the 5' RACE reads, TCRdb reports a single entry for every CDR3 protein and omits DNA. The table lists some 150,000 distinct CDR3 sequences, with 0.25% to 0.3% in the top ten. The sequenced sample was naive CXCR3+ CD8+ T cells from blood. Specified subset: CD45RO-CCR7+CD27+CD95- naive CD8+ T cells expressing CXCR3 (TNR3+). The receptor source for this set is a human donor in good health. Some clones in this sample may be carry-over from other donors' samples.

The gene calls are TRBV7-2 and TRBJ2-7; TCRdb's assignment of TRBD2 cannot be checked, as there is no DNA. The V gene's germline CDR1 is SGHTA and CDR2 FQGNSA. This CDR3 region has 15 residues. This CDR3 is CASSLEVSRGYEQYF.

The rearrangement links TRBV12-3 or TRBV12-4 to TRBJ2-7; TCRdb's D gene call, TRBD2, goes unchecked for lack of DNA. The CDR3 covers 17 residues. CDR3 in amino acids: CASSFGVLPDSSYEQYF.

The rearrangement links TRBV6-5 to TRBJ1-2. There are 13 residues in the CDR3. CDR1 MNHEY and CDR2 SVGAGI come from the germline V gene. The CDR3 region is CASSYSRGGGYTF.

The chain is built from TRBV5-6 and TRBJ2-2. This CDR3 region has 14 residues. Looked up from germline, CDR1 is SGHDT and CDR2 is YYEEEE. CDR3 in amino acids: CASSFGRNTGELFF.

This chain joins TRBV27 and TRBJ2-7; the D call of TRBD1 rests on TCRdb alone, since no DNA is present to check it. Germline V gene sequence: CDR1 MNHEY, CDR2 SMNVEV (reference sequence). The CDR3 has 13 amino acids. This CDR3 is CASSPGRFYEQYF.

This chain's CDR3 is CASSYYLKGEKVSYEQYF. The chain joins TRBV6-2 or TRBV6-3 to TRBJ2-7; TCRdb outputs TRBD1, but without DNA this stays unchecked. CDR1 is MNHEY and CDR2 is SVGEGT in the germline V gene. The CDR3 is 18 residues long.

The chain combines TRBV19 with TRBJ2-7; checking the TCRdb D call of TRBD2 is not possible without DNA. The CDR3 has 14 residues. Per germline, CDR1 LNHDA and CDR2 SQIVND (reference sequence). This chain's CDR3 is CASSILAGDYEQYF. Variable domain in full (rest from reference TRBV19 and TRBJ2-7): DGGITQSPKYLFRKEGQNVTLSCEQNLNHDAMYWYRQDPGQGLRLIYYSQIVNDFQKGDIAEGYSVSREKKESFPLTVTSAQKNPTAFYLCASSILAGDYEQYFGPGTRLTVT.

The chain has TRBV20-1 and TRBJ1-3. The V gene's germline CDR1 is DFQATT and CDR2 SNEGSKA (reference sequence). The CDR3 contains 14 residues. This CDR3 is CSARVRRGGNTIYF.

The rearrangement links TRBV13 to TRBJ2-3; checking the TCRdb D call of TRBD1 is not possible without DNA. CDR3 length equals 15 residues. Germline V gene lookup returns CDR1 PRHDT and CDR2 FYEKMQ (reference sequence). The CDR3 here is CASSPASGTADTQYF.

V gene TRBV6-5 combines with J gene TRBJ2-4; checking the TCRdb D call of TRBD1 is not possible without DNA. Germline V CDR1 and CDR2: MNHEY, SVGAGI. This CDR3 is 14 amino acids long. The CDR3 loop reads CASSYSLTGDIQYF.

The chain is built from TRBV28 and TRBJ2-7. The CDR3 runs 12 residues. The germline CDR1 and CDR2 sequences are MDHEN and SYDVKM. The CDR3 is CASSSEYYEQYF.

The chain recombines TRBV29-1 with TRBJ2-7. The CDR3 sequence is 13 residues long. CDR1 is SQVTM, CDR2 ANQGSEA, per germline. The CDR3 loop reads CSVEAPDGYEQYF.

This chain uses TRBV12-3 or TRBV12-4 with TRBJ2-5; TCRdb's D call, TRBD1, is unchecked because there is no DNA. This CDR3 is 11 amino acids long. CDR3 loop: CASRLGGTQYF.

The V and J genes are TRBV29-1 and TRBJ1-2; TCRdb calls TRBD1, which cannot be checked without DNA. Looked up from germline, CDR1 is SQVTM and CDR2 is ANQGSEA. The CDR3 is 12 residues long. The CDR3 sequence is CSALGQAYGYTF.

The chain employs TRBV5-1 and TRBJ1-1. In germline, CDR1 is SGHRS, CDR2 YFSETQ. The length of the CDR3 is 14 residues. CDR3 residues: CASSLAGGYTEAFF.

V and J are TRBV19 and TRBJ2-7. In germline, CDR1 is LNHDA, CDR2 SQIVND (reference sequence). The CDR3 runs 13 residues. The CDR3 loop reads CASSIRPTGEQYF. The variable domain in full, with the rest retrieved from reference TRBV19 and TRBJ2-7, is DGGITQSPKYLFRKEGQNVTLSCEQNLNHDAMYWYRQDPGQGLRLIYYSQIVNDFQKGDIAEGYSVSREKKESFPLTVTSAQKNPTAFYLCASSIRPTGEQYFGPGTRLTVT.

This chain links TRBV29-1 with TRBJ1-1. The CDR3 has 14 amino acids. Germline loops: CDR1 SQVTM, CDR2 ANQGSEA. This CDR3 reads CSGFSIWMNTEAFF.

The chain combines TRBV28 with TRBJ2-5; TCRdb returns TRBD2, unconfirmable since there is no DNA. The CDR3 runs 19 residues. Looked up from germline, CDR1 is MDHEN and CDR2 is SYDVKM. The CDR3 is CASSFQTIGDLPLEETQYF.

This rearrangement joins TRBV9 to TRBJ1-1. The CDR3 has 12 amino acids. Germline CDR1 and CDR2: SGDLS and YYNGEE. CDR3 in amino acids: CASSVAGAEAFF.

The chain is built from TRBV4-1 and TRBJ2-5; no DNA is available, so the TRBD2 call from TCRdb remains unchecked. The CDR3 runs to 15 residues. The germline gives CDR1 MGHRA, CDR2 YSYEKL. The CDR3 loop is CASSQEVGPTETQYF.